The 25 T cell receptor beta chains below were found in one sample sequenced in a study of cytomegalovirus exposure and HLA in healthy donors. Primers: 60 Vbeta forward and 13 Jbeta reverse. Libraries were prepared by immunoSEQ multiplex PCR; TCRdb keeps only in-frame clonotypes and omits some of them. This sample has 120,000 or so clones, with under 90% found just once. Sequencing input: PBMCs. These receptors were obtained from a woman in her thirties or forties in good health and CMV-seronegative.

Only one count was recorded for this clone. The gene calls are TRBV6-1 and TRBJ2-5; possible D gene TRBD2, 6 bases. V lost 3 bases to trimming and J lost 1 base, with 15 bases between them. Germline CDR1 is MNHNS and CDR2 is SASEGT. The CDR3 runs 16 residues. CDR3 DNA: TGTGCCAGCAGTGATACGGGGGAGAACCCCCAAGAGACCCAGTACTTC. Amino acids: CASSDTGENPQETQYF.

The chain uses TRBV23-1 and TRBJ1-6; 7 nucleotides match TRBD1. TRBV23-1 is given ORF status, its function remaining uncertain. V was clipped by 2 bases and J by 8 bases; unmatched bases: 9. The CDR3 extends over 16 amino acids. Here the CDR3 reads CASSQPADRSDSPLHF. For the CDR3, the DNA is TGCGCCAGCAGTCAACCAGCGGACAGGTCGGATTCACCCCTCCACTTT.

The gene calls are TRBV11-2 and TRBJ2-7; D is perhaps TRBD2 (5 bases). From germline, CDR1 is SGHAT and CDR2 FQNNGV. The CDR3 has 14 amino acids. Trimming cost V 5 bases and J 9 bases, with 20 bases left between them. This chain's CDR3 is CASSPSRGSVSQYF. The CDR3 coding sequence is TGTGCCAGCAGCCCTAGCCGAGGGTCGGTATCGCAGTACTTC. Full variable domain (missing parts from reference TRBV11-2 and TRBJ2-7): EAGVAQSPRYKIIEKRQSVAFWCNPISGHATLYWYQQILGQGPKLLIQFQNNGVVDDSQLPKDRFSAERLKGVDSTLKIQPAKLEDSAVYLCASSPSRGSVSQYFGPGTRLTVT.

J is TRBJ2-7 and V is TRBV5-4, with 7 bases fitting TRBD1. The V gene's germline CDR1 is SGHNT and CDR2 YYREEE (reference sequence). CDR3 length: 15 amino acids. The junction had 6 bases not matched to a gene; V was cut back by 0 bases and J by 3 bases. This CDR3 reads CASSLGQGVSYEQYF. The CDR3 nucleotides read TGTGCCAGCAGCTTGGGACAGGGCGTAAGCTACGAGCAGTACTTC.

The chain recombines TRBV19 with TRBJ1-1; 8 positions match TRBD1. This CDR3 contains 15 residues. The germline gives CDR1 LNHDA, CDR2 SQIVND (reference sequence). V lost 4 bases, J lost 7 bases, and 11 bases stayed unmatched. This CDR3 is CASSTDRGHQFEAFF. The CDR3 DNA follows: TGTGCCAGTAGTACAGACAGGGGACATCAATTTGAAGCTTTCTTT.

J is TRBJ2-1 and V is TRBV4-2; 7 bases line up with TRBD2. This CDR3 contains 16 residues. V shed 0 bases and J 0 bases; nucleotides not matched to a gene: 2. Germline-derived CDR1 and CDR2 are LGHNA and YNFKEQ. The chain's CDR3 is CASSQDGLGSYNEQFF. The CDR3 DNA is TGTGCCAGCAGCCAAGATGGACTAGGCTCCTACAATGAGCAGTTCTTC.

The table lists this clone with a count of one. The chain carries TRBV5-1 and TRBJ1-1; 7 bases are a match to TRBD1. This CDR3 spans 14 amino acids. Trimming took 1 base from V and 4 from J; bases not matched to a gene: 4. Germline V gene sequence: CDR1 SGHRS, CDR2 YFSETQ. The CDR3 region has the DNA TGCGCCAGCAGCTTGCACAGGGGTGCCACTGAAGCTTTCTTT. It encodes CASSLHRGATEAFF.

The rearrangement uses TRBV7-9 and TRBJ1-2; D might be TRBD1 (5 bases). Germline CDR1 is SEHNR and CDR2 is FQNEAQ (reference sequence). Trimming cost V 5 bases and J 7 bases, with 11 bases left between them. The CDR3 is 12 residues long. For the CDR3, the DNA is TGTGCCAGCAGCGCCACGGGGGGTGGCTACACCTTC. Residues: CASSATGGGYTF.

This chain uses TRBV5-1 with TRBJ2-1, with D possibly TRBD2 on 6 matching bases. This CDR3 is 16 amino acids long. With 4 bases removed from V and 0 bases from J, the gap between germline ends came to 14 bases. The germline V gene encodes CDR1 SGHRS and CDR2 YFSETQ. In DNA, the CDR3 is TGCGCCAGCAGCACACTTAGCGGCAGCTCCTACAATGAGCAGTTCTTC. It codes for CASSTLSGSSYNEQFF.

This clone was detected only a few times. The J gene is TRBJ2-7, the V gene TRBV10-2; 10 nucleotides line up with TRBD1. CDR1 is WSHSY, CDR2 SAAADI, per germline. J was trimmed by 7 bases and V by 7 bases; bases with no gene match: 13. The CDR3 covers 15 residues. This CDR3 is CASISRDRGMGEQYF. CDR3 sequence (DNA): TGCGCCAGCATTTCCCGGGACAGGGGAATGGGGGAGCAGTACTTC.

In DNA form, the CDR3 reads TGTGCCAGCAGCCCCCGGGGGGGCTACCAAGAGACCCAGTACTTC. Protein product: CASSPRGGYQETQYF. The V gene is TRBV11-2, the J gene TRBJ2-5, with TRBD2 identical over 8 bases. This CDR3 spans 15 amino acids. After removal of 5 bases from V and 0 bases from J, the junction contained 5 bases not matched to a gene. Germline loops: CDR1 SGHAT, CDR2 FQNNGV. Complete variable domain (other parts from reference TRBV11-2 and TRBJ2-5): EAGVAQSPRYKIIEKRQSVAFWCNPISGHATLYWYQQILGQGPKLLIQFQNNGVVDDSQLPKDRFSAERLKGVDSTLKIQPAKLEDSAVYLCASSPRGGYQETQYFGPGTRLLVL.

Here the CDR3 reads CASSLSVTQYF. The CDR3 DNA is TGTGCCAGCAGCTTATCCGTTACGCAGTATTTT. The chain uses TRBV7-2 and TRBJ2-3; D remains unclear. The CDR3 is 11 amino acids. V dropped 2 bases and J dropped 8 bases, with 5 bases sitting between them. The germline V gene has CDR1 SGHTA and CDR2 FQGNSA.

The chain joins TRBV7-8 to TRBJ2-1; D is possibly TRBD2 (6 bases). This CDR3 region has 16 residues. Trimming took 5 bases from V and 3 from J, leaving 17 bases between them. Germline values: CDR1 SGHVS, CDR2 FQNEAQ. CDR3 region: CASSMYSGNFYNEQFF. The CDR3 DNA reads as TGTGCCAGCAGCATGTATAGCGGCAACTTCTACAATGAGCAGTTCTTC.

The chain combines TRBV19 with TRBJ2-3, with TRBD2 identical over 11 bases. The CDR3 sequence is 17 residues long. CDR1 and CDR2 (germline): LNHDA, SQIVND (reference sequence). V dropped 6 bases and J dropped 0; count of bases not matched to a gene: 8. The CDR3 region has the DNA TGTGCCAGTAGGCTAGCGGGGGGCCGTCCTAGCACAGATACGCAGTATTTT. Encoded protein: CASRLAGGRPSTDTQYF.

V is TRBV5-4 and J is TRBJ2-5; 9 bases are a match to TRBD2. The ends lost 4 bases at V and 5 bases at J; junction bases unmatched: 6. This CDR3 is built from 14 residues. In germline, CDR1 is SGHNT, CDR2 YYREEE (reference sequence). CDR3 loop: CASSLSGRGETQYF. CDR3 DNA sequence: TGTGCCAGCAGCCTTAGCGGGAGAGGGGAGACCCAGTACTTC.

DNA for the CDR3: TGTGCCAGCAGTTTAGGGGGACAGGGTCAGGACTCCTATGGCTACACCTTC. Its translation is CASSLGGQGQDSYGYTF. V and J are TRBV28 and TRBJ1-2; TRBD1 agrees at 9 bases. The trim removed 2 bases at V and 4 bases at J, leaving 11 bases unmatched. The germline gives CDR1 MDHEN, CDR2 SYDVKM. The CDR3 contains 17 residues.

The chain carries TRBV5-1 and TRBJ1-1; D is perhaps TRBD1 (6 bases). From germline, CDR1 is SGHRS and CDR2 YFSETQ. Trimming removed 5 bases from V and 6 bases from J, with 14 bases in between. The CDR3 contains 13 residues. The DNA for the CDR3 is TGCGCCAGCAGACTAGGGGGGGCCGCTGAAGCTTTCTTT. Protein product: CASRLGGAAEAFF.

The chain couples TRBV11-3 to TRBJ2-2; 7 bases line up with TRBD1. CDR3 length: 16 residues. V was pared by 3 bases and J by 0 bases, with 4 bases of the junction left unmatched. The V gene's germline CDR1 is SGHNT and CDR2 YENEEA. The CDR3 region is CASSFGTASNTGELFF. The CDR3 DNA sequence: TGTGCCAGCAGCTTCGGGACAGCGTCGAACACCGGGGAGCTGTTTTTT. The whole variable domain, filled in from reference TRBV11-3 and TRBJ2-2, reads EAGVVQSPRYKIIEKKQPVAFWCNPISGHNTLYWYLQNLGQGPELLIRYENEEAVDDSQLPKDRFSAERLKGVDSTLKIQPAELGDSAVYLCASSFGTASNTGELFFGEGSRLTVL.

There are a few counts of this clone. The chain employs TRBV6-1 and TRBJ1-2; 8 nucleotides line up with TRBD1. Germline values: CDR1 MNHNS, CDR2 SASEGT. V shed 4 bases, J shed 0 bases, and the junction held 4 bases outside the gene matches. The CDR3 has 15 amino acids. As DNA, the CDR3 is TGTGCCAGCAGTGCCGACAGGGGCCCTAACTATGGCTACACCTTC. Its translation is CASSADRGPNYGYTF.

This rearrangement joins TRBV25-1 to TRBJ2-3; 14 bases are shared with TRBD2. This CDR3 has 16 amino acids. Trimming cost V 4 bases and J 5 bases; bases outside gene matches: 5. Germline CDR1 reads MGHDK; CDR2 reads SYGVNS. The chain's CDR3 is CASSGRLAGGLDTQYF. CDR3 DNA: TGTGCCAGCAGTGGGCGACTAGCGGGAGGGCTAGATACGCAGTATTTT.

The chain joins TRBV9 to TRBJ2-1, with 12 bases matching TRBD2. This CDR3 region has 14 residues. The V segment lost 3 bases and the J segment 10 bases; nucleotides outside the gene matches: 5. Germline V gene lookup returns CDR1 SGDLS and CDR2 YYNGEE. The CDR3 protein is CASSASGGAQEQFF. CDR3 sequence (DNA): TGTGCCAGCAGCGCTAGCGGGGGGGCCCAAGAGCAGTTCTTC.

This rearrangement joins TRBV18 to TRBJ2-4; 10 positions agree with TRBD1. CDR3 length: 19 amino acids. Germline V gene sequence: CDR1 KGHSH, CDR2 LQKENI. V dropped 3 bases and J dropped 3; count of bases not matched to a gene: 14. The chain's CDR3 is CASSPGRQGAGASKNIQYF. The CDR3, as DNA: TGTGCCAGCTCACCTGGCCGACAGGGGGCGGGAGCCAGCAAAAACATTCAGTACTTC.

This chain connects TRBV18 to TRBJ1-1, with 9 bases lining up with TRBD1. The CDR3 consists of 14 residues. Per germline, CDR1 KGHSH and CDR2 LQKENI. Unmatched junction bases numbered 8, after V lost 8 bases and J lost 4 bases. This chain's CDR3 is CASTGQGSGTEAFF. The CDR3 DNA reads as TGTGCCAGCACCGGACAGGGGTCTGGCACTGAAGCTTTCTTT.

The chain employs TRBV4-2 and TRBJ1-4; 8 bases line up with TRBD1. Losses at the gene ends were 1 base for V and 0 bases for J; bases not matched to a gene: 4. This CDR3 is built from 17 residues. Germline loops: CDR1 LGHNA, CDR2 YNFKEQ. The CDR3 sequence: CASSQGTGRSTNEKLFF. The DNA for the CDR3 is TGTGCCAGCAGCCAAGGGACAGGGAGATCAACTAATGAAAAACTGTTTTTT.

The V gene is TRBV5-1, the J gene TRBJ2-2; 7 nucleotides agree with TRBD2. The CDR3 consists of 16 residues. Losses at the gene ends were 5 bases for V and 3 bases for J; bases not matched to a gene: 10. The V gene's germline CDR1 is SGHRS and CDR2 YFSETQ. The CDR3 bases are TGCGCCAGCAGTTCGGGACTATCCCTATACACCGGGGAGCTGTTTTTT. Its translation is CASSSGLSLYTGELFF.